The sequence of this TCR beta chain was determined in a study of human T cells and chemical hapten exposure. Study-wide background: Patients had diphenylcyclopropenone applied to the scalp weekly throughout the approximately 24-week study.

V was trimmed by 1 base and J by 9 bases, leaving 19 bases between them. CDR1 is SEHNR, CDR2 FQNEAQ, per germline (reference sequence). The CDR3 consists of 16 residues. The time point here: patch test 1, 2 weeks after DPC sensitization. Treatment in this sample: therapeutic diphenylcyclopropenone sensitization with weekly scalp DPC. Unfractionated whole blood was the source of the extracted total RNA. TCRdb reprocessed the RACE reads via MiXCR and lists one record per CDR3 protein. The table shows roughly 50,000 distinct CDR3 sequences, with approximately 10% occurring only once. This clonotype was picked up many times.

The chain links TRBV7-9 to TRBJ1-3; D remains unclear. The TCR comes from a woman in her 40s with alopecia areata. Some clones in this sample may be carry-over from other donors' samples. This sample comprised whole blood, obtained in connection with sensitization to the hapten diphenylcyclopropenone (DPC). The DNA of the CDR3 is TGTGCCAGCAGCTTAGACCCGCGCAGGCTTGGTGGCACCATATATTTT. Its translation: CASSLDPRRLGGTIYF.